This passage covers 10 T cell receptor beta chains from one sample sequenced in a study of cytomegalovirus exposure and HLA in healthy donors (dated by TCRdb to between 2016 and 2019). The library was generated by the immunoSEQ multiplex PCR assay. For the multiplex PCR, a mixture combining 60 forward primers for TCR Vbeta segments and 13 reverse primers for TCR Jbeta segments was used. TCRdb limited this immuneACCESS table to in-frame rearrangements with V and J called. A share of clones is missing; checked studies link under half to unresolved V genes, and the rest is unexplained. This sample holds over 30,000 clones; around two thirds were observed only once. 20% to 25% of the sample comes from the top ten. What was sequenced was PBMCs. Every receptor here comes from a man in his fifties in good health and CMV-seropositive.

The rearrangement joins TRBV11-3 to TRBJ2-7; no reliable D call. Germline V CDR1 and CDR2: SGHNT, YENEEA. The CDR3 length is 13 residues. V gave up 3 bases and J gave up 1 base, with 7 bases separating them. CDR3 in DNA: TGTGCCAGCAGCTTGGGCCCGTCCTACGAGCAGTACTTC. Translating gives CASSLGPSYEQYF.

The gene calls are TRBV9 and TRBJ2-3, with D possibly being TRBD2 (6 bases). Trimming stripped 3 bases from V and 3 bases from J, with 14 bases between. Per the germline V gene, CDR1 is SGDLS and CDR2 is YYNGEE. This CDR3 is built from 15 residues. The CDR3 loop is CASSAYRGLTDTQYF. In nucleotides, the CDR3 is TGTGCCAGCAGCGCGTACAGAGGACTAACAGATACGCAGTATTTT.

This chain uses TRBV6-5 with TRBJ2-7; D might be TRBD1 (5 bases). Trimming left V 9 bases short and J 3 bases short, with 15 bases between. This CDR3 comprises 13 residues. Germline CDR1 and CDR2: MNHEY and SVGAGI. The CDR3 loop is CASRATGYYEQYF. The DNA for the CDR3 is TGTGCCAGTCGTGCAACAGGATACTACGAGCAGTACTTC.

The CDR3 bases are TGCGCCAGCAGCTCCGTGGACTGGCGCACAGATACGCAGTATTTT. Its protein is CASSSVDWRTDTQYF. The J gene is TRBJ2-3, the V gene TRBV5-1; D may be TRBD2 (5 bases). This CDR3 has 15 amino acids. Trimming took off 3 bases at V and 1 base at J, with 12 bases between the two ends. The germline V gene has CDR1 SGHRS and CDR2 YFSETQ.

This clone was recorded once. The V and J genes are TRBV10-3 and TRBJ2-7, with a tentative D call TRBD1 (6 bases). The germline V and J ends were trimmed by 4 bases and 3 bases, with 7 bases remaining between them. This CDR3 is built from 12 residues. CDR1 is ENHRY and CDR2 is SYGVKD in the germline V gene. CDR3 in DNA: TGTGCCATCAGTGTACAGGGCTACGAGCAGTACTTC. This codes for CAISVQGYEQYF.

This rearrangement joins TRBV7-9 to TRBJ1-2; 11 nucleotides align to TRBD1. With V trimmed by 0 bases and J by 7 bases, 7 bases remained unmatched. The CDR3 runs 16 residues. CDR1 SEHNR and CDR2 FQNEAQ come from the germline V gene (reference sequence). For the CDR3, the DNA is TGTGCCAGCAGCTTAGCTGGACAGGGGGCGGTCGGTGGCTACACCTTC. Amino acids: CASSLAGQGAVGGYTF.

The CDR3 DNA reads as TGTGCCAGCAGTTTTTTGGACAGTGGAATCCGCTATGGCTACACCTTC. Translation gives CASSFLDSGIRYGYTF. The genes are TRBV28 and TRBJ1-2, with a weak D call TRBD1 (6 bases). Trimming took 3 bases from V and 4 from J, leaving 18 bases between them. From germline, CDR1 is MDHEN and CDR2 SYDVKM. CDR3 length equals 16 residues.

The CDR3 coding sequence is TGCGCCAGCAGCTTGGACAGCTCCTCCTACGAGCAGTACTTC. Protein product: CASSLDSSSYEQYF. The chain combines TRBV5-1 with TRBJ2-7, with D uncertain. V dropped 0 bases and J dropped 0 bases, with 7 bases sitting between them. The germline V gene encodes CDR1 SGHRS and CDR2 YFSETQ. The CDR3 totals 14 residues. Looking up the rest from reference TRBV5-1 and TRBJ2-7 gives the full variable domain: KAGVTQTPRYLIKTRGQQVTLSCSPISGHRSVSWYQQTPGQGLQFLFEYFSETQRNKGNFPGRFSGRQFSNSRSEMNVSTLELGDSALYLCASSLDSSSYEQYFGPGTRLTVT.

This clone came up once. The chain combines TRBV4-1 with TRBJ2-5; the match to TRBD2 covers 7 bases. Trimming at V came to 3 bases and at J to 6 bases, leaving 13 bases not matched to a gene. The CDR3 is 16 amino acids. The V gene's germline CDR1 is MGHRA and CDR2 YSYEKL. The CDR3 DNA sequence: TGCGCCAGCAGCCAGCCCGTAGCGGGCCGAACAAAGACCCAGTACTTC. Translating it yields CASSQPVAGRTKTQYF.

This chain links TRBV18 with TRBJ2-3; D perhaps matches TRBD2 (5 bases). The CDR3 length is 13 residues. V lost 1 base to trimming and J lost 5 bases, with 7 bases between them. Germline CDR1 and CDR2: KGHSH and LQKENI. As DNA, the CDR3 is TGTGCCAGCTCACCACAGAGGGAAGATACGCAGTATTTT. Translated: CASSPQREDTQYF.